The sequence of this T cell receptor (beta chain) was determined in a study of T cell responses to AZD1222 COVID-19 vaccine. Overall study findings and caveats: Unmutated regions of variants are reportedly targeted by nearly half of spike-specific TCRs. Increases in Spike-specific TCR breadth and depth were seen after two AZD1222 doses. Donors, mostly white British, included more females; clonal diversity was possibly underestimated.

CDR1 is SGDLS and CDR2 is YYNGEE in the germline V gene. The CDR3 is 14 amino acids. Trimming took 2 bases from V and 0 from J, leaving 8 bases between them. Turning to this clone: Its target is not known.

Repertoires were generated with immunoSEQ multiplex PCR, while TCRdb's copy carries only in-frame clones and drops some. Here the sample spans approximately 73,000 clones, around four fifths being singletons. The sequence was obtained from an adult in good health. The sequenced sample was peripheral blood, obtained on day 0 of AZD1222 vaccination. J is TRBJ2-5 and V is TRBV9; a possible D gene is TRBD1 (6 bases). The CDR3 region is CASSVEGDQETQYF. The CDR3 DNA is TGTGCCAGCAGCGTCGAGGGGGACCAAGAGACCCAGTACTTC. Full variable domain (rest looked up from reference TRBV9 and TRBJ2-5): DSGVTQTPKHLITATGQRVTLRCSPRSGDLSVYWYQQSLDQGLQFLIQYYNGEERAKGNILERFSAQQFPDLHSELNLSSLELGDSALYFCASSVEGDQETQYFGPGTRLLVL.